This T cell receptor (beta chain) was retrieved from a study of T cell responses to AZD1222 COVID-19 vaccine. Generated by immunoSEQ multiplex PCR, the TCRdb table keeps only in-frame clones and is missing some. The sample yields around 200,000 clones, more than 75% seen once. Trimming removed 2 bases from V and 6 bases from J, with 17 bases in between. The germline V gene encodes CDR1 SGHTA and CDR2 FQGNSA. The CDR3 covers 16 residues. Findings and caveats of the study: Sampling captured repertoires only after the peak T cell response. Spike-specific TCRs gained breadth and depth after people received two AZD1222 doses. Females made up more of the donors, who were largely white British, and clonal diversity may have come out too low. Baseline antibody screening turned up just a handful of seropositive AZD1222 recipients.

A note on this clone: Its matching antigen is unknown.

The source was peripheral blood, collected 28 days after the second AZD1222 dose. The chain carries TRBV7-2 and TRBJ1-5; possible D gene TRBD1, 5 bases. The receptor was isolated from an adult who received the AZD1222 COVID-19 vaccine. The CDR3 DNA follows: TGTGCCAGCAGCTTAACGGGACCAAACCCCAGTCAGCCCCAGCATTTT. It yields the protein CASSLTGPNPSQPQHF.